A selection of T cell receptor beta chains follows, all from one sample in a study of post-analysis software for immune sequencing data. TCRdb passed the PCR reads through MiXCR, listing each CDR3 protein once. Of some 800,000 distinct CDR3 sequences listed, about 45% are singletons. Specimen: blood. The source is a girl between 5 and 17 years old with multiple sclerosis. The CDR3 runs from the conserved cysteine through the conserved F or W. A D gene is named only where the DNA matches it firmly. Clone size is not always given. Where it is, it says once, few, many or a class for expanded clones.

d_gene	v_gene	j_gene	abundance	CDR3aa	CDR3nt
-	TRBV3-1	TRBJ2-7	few	CASSLAGTGEQYF	TGTGCCAGCAGCCTAGCGGGGACAGGAGAGCAGTACTTC
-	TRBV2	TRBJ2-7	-	CASIPSLSSGVGYEQYF	TGTGCCAGCATTCCGTCACTTTCGAGCGGAGTCGGCTACGAGCAGTACTTC
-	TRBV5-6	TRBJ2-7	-	CASSRGRTYYEQYF	TGTGCCAGCAGCCGGGGGCGAACCTACTACGAGCAGTACTTC
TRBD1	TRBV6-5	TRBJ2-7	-	CASSTDRGRVQYF	TGTGCCAGCAGTACGGACAGGGGAAGGGTGCAGTACTTC
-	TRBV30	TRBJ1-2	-	CAWRAMAFGHGYTF	TGTGCCTGGAGGGCTATGGCTTTCGGCCATGGCTACACCTTC
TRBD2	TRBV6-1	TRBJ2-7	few	CASRPIAGVGYEQYF	TGTGCCAGCCGCCCAATAGCGGGAGTAGGATACGAGCAGTACTTC
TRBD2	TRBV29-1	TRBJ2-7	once	CSVPGGAQQYF	TGCAGCGTTCCGGGGGGGGCTCAGCAGTACTTC
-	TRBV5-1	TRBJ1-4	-	CASSDPPDEKLFF	TGCGCCAGCAGCGACCCCCCGGATGAAAAACTGTTTTTT
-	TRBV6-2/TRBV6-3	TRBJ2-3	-	CASSEEELGDTQYF	TGTGCCAGCAGCGAGGAAGAGCTCGGAGATACGCAGTATTTT
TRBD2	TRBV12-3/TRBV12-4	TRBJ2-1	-	CASSTDSSGTIYNEQFF	TGTGCCAGCAGTACCGACTCTAGCGGGACTATCTACAATGAGCAGTTCTTC
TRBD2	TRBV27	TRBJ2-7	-	CASSSGTIIGPEQYF	TGTGCCAGCAGTTCCGGGACTATTATTGGTCCTGAGCAGTACTTC
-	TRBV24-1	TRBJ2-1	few	CATGERNEQFF	TGTGCCACCGGTGAGAGGAATGAGCAGTTCTTC
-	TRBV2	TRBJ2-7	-	CASSPGGRKEQYF	TGTGCCAGCAGTCCTGGGGGCCGAAAGGAGCAGTACTTC
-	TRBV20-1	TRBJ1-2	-	CSARSGYGYTF	TGCAGTGCTAGATCCGGCTATGGCTACACCTTC
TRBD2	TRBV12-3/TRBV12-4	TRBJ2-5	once	CASTWSGSNERYF	TGTGCCAGCACCTGGAGCGGGAGCAACGAGCGGTACTTC
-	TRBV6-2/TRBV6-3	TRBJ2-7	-	CASSYWSASTIPSYEQYF	TGTGCCAGCAGTTACTGGTCGGCTTCCACTATACCTTCGTACGAGCAGTACTTC
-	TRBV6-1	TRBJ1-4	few	CASSEVQGEKLFF	TGTGCCAGCAGTGAAGTTCAGGGTGAAAAACTGTTTTTT
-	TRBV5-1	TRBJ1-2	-	CASSLGQGGQTYGYTF	TGCGCCAGCAGCTTGGGGCAGGGAGGGCAGACCTATGGCTACACCTTC
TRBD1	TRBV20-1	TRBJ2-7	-	CSASQGAEQYF	TGCAGTGCTAGCCAGGGGGCCGAGCAGTACTTC
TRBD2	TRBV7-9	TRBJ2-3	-	CASSPRILAGYTDTQYF	TGTGCCAGCAGCCCCAGGATACTAGCGGGCTACACAGATACGCAGTATTTT
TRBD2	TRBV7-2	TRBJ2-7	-	CASSSGLAGDWEQYF	TGTGCCAGCAGCTCAGGACTAGCGGGAGATTGGGAGCAGTACTTC
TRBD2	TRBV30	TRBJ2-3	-	CAWNPGLAGVHTQYF	TGTGCCTGGAACCCTGGACTAGCGGGAGTGCATACGCAGTATTTT
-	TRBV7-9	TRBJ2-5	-	CASSLVESGQQETQYF	TGTGCCAGCAGCTTAGTCGAGTCGGGACAACAAGAGACCCAGTACTTC
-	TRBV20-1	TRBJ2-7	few	CSARAFGYEQYF	TGCAGTGCCAGAGCTTTCGGGTACGAGCAGTACTTC
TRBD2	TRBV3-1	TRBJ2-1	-	CASSRTSGARNEQFF	TGTGCCAGCAGCCGGACTAGCGGAGCGAGGAATGAGCAGTTCTTC
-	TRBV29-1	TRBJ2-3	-	CSAPREFGTDTQYF	TGCAGCGCACCACGGGAGTTCGGCACAGATACGCAGTATTTT
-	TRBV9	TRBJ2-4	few	CASSGPDRAKNIQYF	TGTGCCAGCAGCGGACCCGACAGGGCCAAAAACATTCAGTACTTC
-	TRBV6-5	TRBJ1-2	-	CASSFGGPFRGYTF	TGTGCCAGCAGTTTTGGGGGCCCGTTTAGAGGCTACACCTTC
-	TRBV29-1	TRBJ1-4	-	CSVGGAGEKLFF	TGCAGCGTTGGCGGGGCTGGCGAAAAACTGTTTTTT
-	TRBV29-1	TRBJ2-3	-	CSVSPTDTQYF	TGCAGCGTCTCGCCCACCGATACGCAGTATTTT
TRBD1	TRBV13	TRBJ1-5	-	CASSTRTGGSNQPQHF	TGTGCCAGCAGCACTCGGACAGGGGGAAGCAATCAGCCCCAGCATTTT
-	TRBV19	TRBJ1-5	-	CASSSFNRGFNQPQHF	TGTGCCAGTAGTTCTTTCAACCGGGGCTTCAATCAGCCCCAGCATTTT
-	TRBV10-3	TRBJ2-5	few	CAIRESSNPGETQYF	TGTGCCATCAGGGAAAGTAGCAATCCGGGAGAGACCCAGTACTTC
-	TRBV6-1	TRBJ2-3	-	CASRTTPVVNRGIGTQYF	TGTGCCAGCAGAACCACCCCCGTGGTCAACCGAGGCATTGGTACGCAGTATTTT
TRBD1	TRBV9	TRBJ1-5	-	CASSGSGTGNQPQHF	TGTGCCAGCAGCGGGTCGGGGACAGGTAATCAGCCCCAGCATTTT
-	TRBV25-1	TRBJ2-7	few	CASSEWYEQYF	TGTGCCAGCAGTGAATGGTACGAGCAGTACTTC
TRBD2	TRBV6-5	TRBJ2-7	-	CASRPGTSGGYEQYF	TGTGCCAGCAGGCCGGGGACTAGCGGGGGTTACGAGCAGTACTTC
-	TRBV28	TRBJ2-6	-	CASSSPGRTGANVLTF	TGTGCCAGCAGTTCGCCAGGACGCACTGGGGCCAACGTCCTGACTTTC
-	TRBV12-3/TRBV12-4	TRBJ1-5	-	CASSRGLGIGNQPQHF	TGTGCCAGCAGTCGCGGGTTGGGAATCGGCAATCAGCCCCAGCATTTT
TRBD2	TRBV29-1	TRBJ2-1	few	CSVEGSASGLNNEQFF	TGCAGCGTTGAAGGGTCGGCTAGCGGTCTTAACAATGAGCAGTTCTTC
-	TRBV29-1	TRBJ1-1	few	CSAAPGQADTEAFF	TGCAGCGCTGCCCCGGGCCAAGCGGACACTGAAGCTTTCTTT
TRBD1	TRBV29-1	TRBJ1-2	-	CSVEDRGLYGYTF	TGCAGCGTTGAGGACAGGGGACTTTATGGCTACACCTTC
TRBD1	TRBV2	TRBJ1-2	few	CASSAETGGSGYTF	TGTGCCAGCAGTGCGGAGACAGGGGGTTCTGGCTACACCTTC
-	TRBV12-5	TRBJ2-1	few	CASGPDSYNEQFF	TGTGCTAGTGGCCCGGATTCCTACAATGAGCAGTTCTTC
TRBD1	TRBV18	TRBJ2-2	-	CASSPQQGTGELFF	TGTGCCAGCTCGCCACAACAGGGGACCGGGGAGCTGTTTTTT
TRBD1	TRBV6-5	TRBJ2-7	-	CASRNDRDGSYEQYF	TGTGCCAGCAGAAATGACAGGGATGGTTCCTACGAGCAGTACTTC
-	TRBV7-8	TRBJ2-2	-	CASSLGEWLRNTGELFF	TGTGCCAGCAGCTTAGGGGAGTGGTTACGGAACACCGGGGAGCTGTTTTTT
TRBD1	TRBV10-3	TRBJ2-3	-	CAISEPRTGGDTQYF	TGTGCCATCAGTGAGCCTAGGACAGGGGGAGATACGCAGTATTTT
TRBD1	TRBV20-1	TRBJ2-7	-	CSASGQGLTYEQYF	TGCAGTGCTTCTGGACAGGGGCTTACCTACGAGCAGTACTTC
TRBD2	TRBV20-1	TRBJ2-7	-	CSARPGLAVTYEQYF	TGCAGTGCCAGACCGGGACTAGCGGTTACCTACGAGCAGTACTTC
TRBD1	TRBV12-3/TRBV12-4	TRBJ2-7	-	CACSGTGAGVYEQYF	TGTGCCTGCAGTGGAACAGGGGCAGGGGTTTACGAGCAGTACTTC
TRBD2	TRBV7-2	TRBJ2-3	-	CARGGLDTDTQYF	TGTGCCCGGGGAGGACTAGACACAGATACGCAGTATTTT